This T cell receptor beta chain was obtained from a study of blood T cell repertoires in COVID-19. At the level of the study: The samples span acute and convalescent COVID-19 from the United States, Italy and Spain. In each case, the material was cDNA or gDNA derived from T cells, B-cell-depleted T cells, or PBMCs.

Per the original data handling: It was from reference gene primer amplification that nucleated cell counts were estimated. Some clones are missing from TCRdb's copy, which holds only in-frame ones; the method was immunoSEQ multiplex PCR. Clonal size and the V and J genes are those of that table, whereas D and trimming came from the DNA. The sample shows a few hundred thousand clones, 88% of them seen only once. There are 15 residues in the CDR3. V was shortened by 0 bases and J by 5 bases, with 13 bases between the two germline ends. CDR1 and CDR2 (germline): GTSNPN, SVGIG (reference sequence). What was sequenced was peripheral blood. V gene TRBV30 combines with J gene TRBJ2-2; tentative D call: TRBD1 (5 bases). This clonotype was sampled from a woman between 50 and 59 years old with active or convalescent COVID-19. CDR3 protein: CAWSVGQGRTGELFF. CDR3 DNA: TGTGCCTGGAGTGTGGGGCAGGGAAGGACCGGGGAGCTGTTTTTT.